The 24 T cell receptor beta chains listed next were all sequenced from one sample in a study of kidney transplant recipient with SARS-CoV-2 infection. MiXCR was run by TCRdb on the reads, yielding one entry per CDR3 protein. The repertoire holds under 300,000 distinct CDR3 sequences, with about 28% as singletons. The material sequenced was a blood sample, taken at baseline and between days 110 and 120 from a kidney transplant recipient. All receptors come from a male patient aged 25-45 years who had COVID-19 and was a kidney transplant recipient. Part of the T cell pool may stem from the graft donor.

As for this clonotype: One base away lies a much larger clone, so this may be a sequencing read error. The V gene is TRBV4-2, the J gene TRBJ1-1, with D unresolved. This CDR3 contains 15 residues. Germline CDR1 is LGHNA and CDR2 is YNFKEQ. The CDR3, as DNA: TGTGCCGGCAGCCAAGCTCTACAGCTGAACACTGAAGCTTTCTTT. Protein sequence: CAGSQALQLNTEAFF.

This clonotype was found many times. V is TRBV12-3 or TRBV12-4 and J is TRBJ1-2; no clear D gene. V shed 5 bases and J shed 4 bases, with 23 bases lying between them. This CDR3 spans 17 amino acids. The CDR3, as DNA: TGTGCCAGCAGTATTCACCACAGCTTCCGAAAGACCTATGGCTACACCTTC. The encoded protein is CASSIHHSFRKTYGYTF.

On this clonotype itself: A read error may be the cause here, since a much bigger clone is one base away. This sequence joins TRBV27 and TRBJ1-4; tentatively, D is TRBD1 (6 bases). V lost 5 bases, J lost 7 bases, and 17 bases lay in between. The CDR3 loop spans 15 amino acids. The germline gives CDR1 MNHEY, CDR2 SMNVEV (reference sequence). As DNA, the CDR3 is TGTGCCAGCAGTAAGCAGGGGACTGTGGGTGAAAAACTGTTTTTT. It is translated as CASSKQGTVGEKLFF.

This clonotype has ten or more counts. The chain combines TRBV18 with TRBJ1-4; 11 bases line up with TRBD1. The CDR3 loop spans 15 amino acids. With 2 bases clipped from V and 12 bases from J, the junction kept 8 bases outside the gene matches. Germline V CDR1 and CDR2: KGHSH, LQKENI. CDR3 residues: CASSPGQGANEELFF. Written as DNA, the CDR3 is TGTGCCAGCTCACCAGGACAGGGGGCGAATGAGGAACTGTTTTTT.

The chain is built from TRBV19 and TRBJ2-1; no clear D. CDR3 length equals 13 residues. The V gene lost 5 bases and the J gene lost 8 bases, with 13 bases spanning the gap. Germline V gene lookup returns CDR1 LNHDA and CDR2 SQIVND (reference sequence). The CDR3 here is CASSQNTKDEQFF. The CDR3 DNA is TGTGCCAGTAGTCAAAATACTAAAGATGAGCAGTTCTTC.

This clonotype was observed a handful of times. The chain carries TRBV23-1 and TRBJ2-3; D unclear. TRBV23-1 carries the ORF label, with uncertain function. The length of the CDR3 is 17 residues. V dropped 3 bases and J dropped 0 bases, with 16 bases sitting between them. CDR3 nucleotide sequence: TGCGCCAGCAGTCAGCAAGGACCGATTACTAGCACAGATACGCAGTATTTT. This gives the protein CASSQQGPITSTDTQYF.

As concerns this clonotype: A much more abundant neighbour one base away suggests this may be a read error. The genes are TRBV9 and TRBJ1-6; possibly TRBD1 for D (6 bases). Germline V CDR1 and CDR2: SGDLS, YYNGEE. CDR3 length: 14 residues. For the CDR3, the DNA is TGTACCAGCAGCGCCCTGGACAGTAATTCACCCCTCCACTTT. Protein product: CTSSALDSNSPLHF.

The rearrangement joins TRBV11-1 to TRBJ1-2; D call uncertain. CDR3 length: 17 amino acids. V shed 5 bases and J shed 4 bases, with 23 bases lying between them. The V gene's germline CDR1 is SGHAT and CDR2 FQDESV (reference sequence). CDR3 nucleotide sequence: TGTGCCAGCAGCCGGTACAATGAGGCTGGAAAGACCTATGGCTACACCTTC. It is translated as CASSRYNEAGKTYGYTF.

This clonotype is a singleton in its sample. A much larger clone lies one base from this, so it may be a read error. The CDR3 ends on some other residue instead of the conserved phenylalanine or tryptophan, so this is likely a read error. The V and J genes are TRBV7-4 and TRBJ1-2; D is undetermined. The CDR3 sequence is 17 residues long. The V end was cut by 5 bases, the J end by 4 bases, with 23 bases between. Per germline, CDR1 SGHVT and CDR2 SQSDAQ. The CDR3 region is CASSTCHSARKTYGYTI. CDR3 sequence (DNA): TGTGCCAGCAGCACATGTCATTCAGCTCGAAAGACCTATGGCTACACCATC.

Notes on this clonotype: This may be a read error, as it is one base from a much larger clone. This chain links TRBV20-1 with TRBJ2-7, with a possible D match to TRBD2 (5 bases). Germline loops: CDR1 DFQATT, CDR2 SNEGSKA (reference sequence). The CDR3 contains 14 residues. The CDR3 spells CSANYDGSSYEQHF. The CDR3 DNA follows: TGCAGTGCTAACTACGATGGGAGCTCCTACGAGCAGCACTTC.

The chain is built from TRBV19 and TRBJ2-5; tentatively, D is TRBD1 (6 bases). V lost 4 bases and J 6 bases, leaving 15 bases between the germline ends. Germline V CDR1 and CDR2: LNHDA, SQIVND (reference sequence). This CDR3 is 14 amino acids long. The CDR3 reads CASSNIDRSKTQYF. CDR3 DNA: TGTGCCAGTAGTAACATCGACAGGTCAAAGACCCAGTACTTC.

On this clonotype itself: A much larger clone differs from this one at a single base, so this may be a read error. The chain uses TRBV4-1 and TRBJ2-4; the match to TRBD2 covers 15 bases. The CDR3 extends over 18 amino acids. CDR1 MGHRA and CDR2 YSYEKL come from the germline V gene. With V trimmed by 7 bases and J by 0 bases, 7 bases remained unmatched. CDR3 sequence: CASNPGLAGGLAKNIQYF. In DNA form, the CDR3 reads TGCGCCAGCAACCCCGGACTAGCGGGAGGGCTAGCCAAAAACATTCAGTACTTC.

This clonotype was counted between two and nine times. The junction does not match germline at one end; this may be a read error. The rearrangement uses TRBV5-4 and TRBJ2-1; no definite D call. This CDR3 has 14 residues. CDR1 and CDR2 (germline): SGHNT, YYREEE (reference sequence). CDR3 DNA: TGTGCCAGCAGCTTTGGGGTGCTTCAAGGAGAGCAGCTCTTC. The encoded protein is CASSFGVLQGEQLF.

Remarks on this clonotype: This likely traces to a read error, being one base from a far larger clone. V is TRBV6-5 and J is TRBJ1-5; D gene uncertain. The CDR3 spans 12 residues. In germline, CDR1 is MNHEY, CDR2 SVGAGI. This CDR3 is CTSSYGDQPQHF. The CDR3 nucleotides are TGTACCAGCAGTTACGGGGATCAGCCCCAGCATTTT.

About this clonotype itself: A much larger clone differs by one base, so this may be a read error. The chain employs TRBV5-8 and TRBJ1-2, with D hard to call. Germline loops: CDR1 SGHTS, CDR2 YDEGEE. The CDR3 runs to 16 residues. V lost 7 bases to trimming and J lost 4 bases, with 23 bases between them. Here the CDR3 DNA reads TGTGCCAGCTGCGGAGGTCGTCCACGAAAGACCTATGGCTACACCTTC. Translating it yields CASCGGRPRKTYGYTF.

With respect to this clonotype: A much larger clone is a single base away; this may be a read error. Here the CDR3 reads CASSGRSPISFSETRYF. DNA for the CDR3: TGTGCCAGCAGCGGCAGGAGTCCCATTTCTTTCTCTGAGACCCGGTACTTC. This chain joins TRBV3-1 and TRBJ2-5; unclear D gene. The germline CDR1 and CDR2 sequences are LGHDT and YNNKEL (reference sequence). This CDR3 comprises 17 residues.

The table lists this clonotype with many counts. The gene calls are TRBV6-5 and TRBJ1-2; no reliable D call. There are 17 residues in the CDR3. Trimming took 4 bases from V and 4 from J, leaving 22 bases between them. CDR1 is MNHEY, CDR2 SVGAGI, per germline. The CDR3 DNA is TGTGCCAGCAGTTCGGAGGTGGAATGTAGAAAGACCTATGGCTACACCTTC. Encoded protein: CASSSEVECRKTYGYTF.

A remark on this clonotype: A much larger clone sits a single nucleotide away, making a read error possible. The chain uses TRBV5-1 and TRBJ1-2; the D is unclear. Trimming pared 6 bases from V and 4 bases from J, leaving 22 bases between. From germline, CDR1 is SGHRS and CDR2 YFSETQ. The CDR3 is made up of 16 amino acids. CDR3 sequence: CASNVRSVRETYGYTF. In DNA form, the CDR3 reads TGCGCCAGCAATGTGCGATCGGTTCGAGAGACCTATGGCTACACCTTC.

This clonotype was recorded at least ten times. V usage is TRBV6-5 and J usage is TRBJ1-1; D call uncertain. Trimming removed 2 bases at V and 1 base at J, with 5 bases between. The CDR3 spans 13 residues. CDR1 is MNHEY and CDR2 is SVGAGI in the germline V gene. This CDR3 is CASSYAENTEAFF. The CDR3 bases are TGTGCCAGCAGTTACGCGGAGAACACTGAAGCTTTCTTT.

This clonotype appeared many times. This chain links TRBV5-1 with TRBJ2-4; D unresolved. The J call is uncertain, as TRBJ2-7 better fits the DNA end. CDR1 is SGHRS and CDR2 is YFSETQ in the germline V gene. This CDR3 has 15 residues. DNA of the CDR3: TGCGCCAGCAGCTTGAGAACGGTACTGGGGTACGAGCAGTACTTC. This sequence encodes CASSLRTVLGYEQYF.

This clonotype was seen repeatedly, ten times or more. This rearrangement joins TRBV7-6 to TRBJ2-2; 15 bases are shared with TRBD2. With V trimmed by 5 bases and J by 5 bases, 9 bases remained unmatched. The CDR3 runs 18 residues. Germline assignment: CDR1 SGHVS and CDR2 FNYEAQ. The chain's CDR3 is CASSRTSGGAYITGELFF. The CDR3 DNA reads as TGTGCCAGCAGCCGGACTAGCGGGGGGGCCTATATAACCGGGGAGCTGTTTTTT.

This clonotype was recorded at least ten times. The rearrangement links TRBV7-2 to TRBJ1-2, with 8 bases aligning to TRBD1. CDR3 size: 14 residues. The germline V gene has CDR1 SGHTA and CDR2 FQGNSA. V gave up 3 bases and J gave up 6 bases; unmatched junction bases: 6. CDR3 sequence reads: CASSLPTGAHGYTF. CDR3 bases: TGTGCCAGCAGCTTGCCGACAGGGGCGCATGGCTACACCTTC.

This clonotype was counted a few times. The chain links TRBV5-4 to TRBJ1-1; 9 nucleotides match TRBD1. The trim removed 4 bases at V and 11 bases at J, leaving 12 bases unmatched. In germline, CDR1 is SGHNT, CDR2 YYREEE (reference sequence). The CDR3 length is 14 residues. CDR3 protein: CASSPVPGQGSAFF. Here the CDR3 DNA reads TGTGCCAGCAGCCCAGTCCCGGGACAGGGAAGTGCTTTCTTT. Combining the CDR3 with reference TRBV5-4 and TRBJ1-1 gives the whole variable domain ETGVTQSPTHLIKTRGQQVTLRCSSQSGHNTVSWYQQALGQGPQFIFQYYREEENGRGNFPPRFSGLQFPNYSSELNVNALELDDSALYLCASSPVPGQGSAFFGQGTRLTVV.

This clonotype was picked up many times. CDR3 nucleotide sequence: TGTGCCAGCAGTGAAGCTGGGGAATGTAGAAAGACCTATGGCTACACCTTC. This translates into CASSEAGECRKTYGYTF. The rearrangement links TRBV6-1 to TRBJ1-2, with D unclear. Germline V gene lookup returns CDR1 MNHNS and CDR2 SASEGT. The CDR3 sequence is 17 residues long. The germline V and J ends were trimmed by 0 bases and 4 bases, with 18 bases remaining between them.